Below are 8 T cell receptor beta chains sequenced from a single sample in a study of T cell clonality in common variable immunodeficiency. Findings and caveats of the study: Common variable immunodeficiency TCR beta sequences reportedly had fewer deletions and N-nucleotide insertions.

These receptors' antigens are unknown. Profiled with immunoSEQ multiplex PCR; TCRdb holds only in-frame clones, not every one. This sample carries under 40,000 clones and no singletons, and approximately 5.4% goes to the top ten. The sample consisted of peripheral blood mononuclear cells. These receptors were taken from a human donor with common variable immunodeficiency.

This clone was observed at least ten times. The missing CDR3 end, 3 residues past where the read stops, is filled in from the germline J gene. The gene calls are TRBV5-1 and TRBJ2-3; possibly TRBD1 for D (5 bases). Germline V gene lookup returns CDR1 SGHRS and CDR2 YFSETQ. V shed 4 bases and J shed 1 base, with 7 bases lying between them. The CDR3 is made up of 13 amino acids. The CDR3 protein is CASSPQGTDTQYF. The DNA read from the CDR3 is TGCGCCAGCAGCCCACAGGGCACAGATACG.

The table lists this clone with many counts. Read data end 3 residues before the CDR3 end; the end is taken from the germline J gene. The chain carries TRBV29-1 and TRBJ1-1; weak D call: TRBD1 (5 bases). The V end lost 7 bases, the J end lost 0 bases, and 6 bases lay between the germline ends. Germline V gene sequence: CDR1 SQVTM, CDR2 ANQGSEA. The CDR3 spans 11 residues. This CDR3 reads CSATVNTEAFF. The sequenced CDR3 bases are TGCAGCGCGACAGTGAACACTGAA. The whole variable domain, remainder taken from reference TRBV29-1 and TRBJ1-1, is SAVISQKPSRDICQRGTSLTIQCQVDSQVTMMFWYRQQPGQSLTLIATANQGSEATYESGFVIDKFPISRPNLTFSTLTVSNMSPEDSSIYLCSATVNTEAFFGQGTRLTVV.

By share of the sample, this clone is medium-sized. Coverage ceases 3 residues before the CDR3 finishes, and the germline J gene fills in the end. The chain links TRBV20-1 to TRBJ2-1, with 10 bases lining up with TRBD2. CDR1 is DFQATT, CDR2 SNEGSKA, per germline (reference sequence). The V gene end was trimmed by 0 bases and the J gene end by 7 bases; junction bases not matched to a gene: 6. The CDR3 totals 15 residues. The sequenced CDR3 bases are TGCAGTGCTAGAGATAAAACTAGCGGGGCGAATGAG. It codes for CSARDKTSGANE. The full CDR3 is CSARDKTSGANEQFF.

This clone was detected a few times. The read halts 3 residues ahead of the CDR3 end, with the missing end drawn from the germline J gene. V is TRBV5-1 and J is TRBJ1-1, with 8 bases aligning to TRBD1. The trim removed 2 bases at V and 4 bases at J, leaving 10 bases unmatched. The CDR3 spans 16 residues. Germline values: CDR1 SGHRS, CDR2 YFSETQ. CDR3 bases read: TGCGCCAGCAGCTTCGTTACAGGGGGGTATGGCACTGAA. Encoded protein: CASSFVTGGYGTE. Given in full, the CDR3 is CASSFVTGGYGTEAFF.

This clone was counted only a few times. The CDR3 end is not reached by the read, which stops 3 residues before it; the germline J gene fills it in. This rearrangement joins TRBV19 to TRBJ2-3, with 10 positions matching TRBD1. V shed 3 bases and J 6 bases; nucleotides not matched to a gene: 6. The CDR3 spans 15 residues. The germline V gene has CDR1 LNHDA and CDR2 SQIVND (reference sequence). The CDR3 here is CASSIRQGAGDTQYF. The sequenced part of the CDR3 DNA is TGTGCCAGTAGTATTCGACAGGGGGCGGGGGATACG.

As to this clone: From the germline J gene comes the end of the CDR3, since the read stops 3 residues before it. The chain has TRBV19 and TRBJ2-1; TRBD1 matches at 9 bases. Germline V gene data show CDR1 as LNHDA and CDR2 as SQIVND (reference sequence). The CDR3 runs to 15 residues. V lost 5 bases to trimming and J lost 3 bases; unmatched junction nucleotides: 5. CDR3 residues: CASSGGQGNYNEQFF. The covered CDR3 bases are TGTGCCAGTAGTGGCGGACAGGGGAACTACAATGAG.

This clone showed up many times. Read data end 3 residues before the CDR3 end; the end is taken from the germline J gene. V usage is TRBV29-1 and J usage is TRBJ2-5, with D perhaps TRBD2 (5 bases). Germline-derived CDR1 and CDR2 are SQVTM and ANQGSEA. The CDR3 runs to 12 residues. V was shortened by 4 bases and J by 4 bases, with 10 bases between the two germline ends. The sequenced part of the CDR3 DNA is TGCAGCGTTGCCCGGGGTGGAGAGACC. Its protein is CSVARGGET. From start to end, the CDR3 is CSVARGGETQYF.

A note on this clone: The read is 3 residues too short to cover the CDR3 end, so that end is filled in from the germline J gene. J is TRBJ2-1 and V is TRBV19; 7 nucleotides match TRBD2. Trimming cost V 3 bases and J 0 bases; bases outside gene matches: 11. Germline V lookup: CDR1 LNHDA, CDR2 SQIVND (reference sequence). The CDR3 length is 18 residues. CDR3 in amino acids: CASSMWAGDYDSYNEQFF. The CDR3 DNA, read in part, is TGTGCCAGTAGTATGTGGGCGGGGGATTATGACTCCTACAATGAG.